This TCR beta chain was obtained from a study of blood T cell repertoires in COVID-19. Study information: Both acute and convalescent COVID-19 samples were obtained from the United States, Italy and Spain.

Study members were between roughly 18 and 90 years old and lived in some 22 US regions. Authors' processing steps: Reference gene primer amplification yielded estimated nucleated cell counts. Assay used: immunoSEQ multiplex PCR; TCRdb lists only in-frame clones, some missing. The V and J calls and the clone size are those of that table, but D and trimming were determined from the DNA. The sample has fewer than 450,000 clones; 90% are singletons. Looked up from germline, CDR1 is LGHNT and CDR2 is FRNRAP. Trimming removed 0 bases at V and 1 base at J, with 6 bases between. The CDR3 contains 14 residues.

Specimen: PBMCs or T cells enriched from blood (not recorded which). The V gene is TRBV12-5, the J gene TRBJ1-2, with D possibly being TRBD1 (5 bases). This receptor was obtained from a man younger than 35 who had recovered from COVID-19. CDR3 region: CASGLVDSNYGYTF. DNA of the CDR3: TGTGCTAGTGGTTTGGTTGACAGTAACTATGGCTACACCTTC.